The 18 T cell receptor beta chains listed next were all sequenced from one sample in a study of cytotoxic CD8 clonotypes in ibrutinib-treated CLL. Some clones are missing from TCRdb's copy, which holds only in-frame ones; the method was immunoSEQ multiplex PCR. The sample includes 130,000 to 150,000 clones, 79% of them seen just once. The material was PBMCs, obtained after 12 months of ibrutinib treatment. These TCRs come from a human donor with chronic lymphocytic leukemia.

V is TRBV7-9 and J is TRBJ1-1; 8 positions match TRBD1. CDR1 is SEHNR and CDR2 is FQNEAQ in the germline V gene (reference sequence). V lost 5 bases, J lost 5 bases, and 7 bases stayed unmatched. The CDR3 totals 14 residues. The CDR3 is CASSPIRGLTEAFF. The CDR3 DNA reads TGTGCCAGCAGCCCGATCAGGGGGCTGACTGAAGCTTTCTTT. The complete variable domain, with remaining parts taken from reference TRBV7-9 and TRBJ1-1, reads DTGVSQNPRHKITKRGQNVTFRCDPISEHNRLYWYRQTLGQGPEFLTYFQNEAQLEKSRLLSDRFSAERPKGSFSTLEIQRTEQGDSAMYLCASSPIRGLTEAFFGQGTRLTVV.

CDR3 in amino acids: CASPRTSGDNEQFF. The CDR3 coding sequence is TGTGCCAGCCCGAGGACTAGCGGAGACAATGAGCAGTTCTTC. The rearrangement links TRBV18 to TRBJ2-1, with 10 positions matching TRBD2. Unmatched junction bases numbered 6, after V lost 8 bases and J lost 5 bases. The length of the CDR3 is 14 residues. Per the germline V gene, CDR1 is KGHSH and CDR2 is LQKENI.

The rearrangement joins TRBV4-3 to TRBJ2-7; D remains unclear. The CDR3 has 12 residues. Germline V gene data show CDR1 as LGHNA and CDR2 as YSLEER. V was shortened by 1 base and J by 7 bases, with 8 bases between the two germline ends. CDR3 sequence reads: CASSQVGGEQYF. The CDR3 DNA sequence: TGCGCCAGCAGCCAAGTGGGTGGGGAGCAGTACTTC.

This chain uses TRBV25-1 with TRBJ1-3; maybe TRBD1 (5 bases). Trimming shortened V by 5 bases and J by 2 bases, and 10 bases separated the two germline ends. Germline V lookup: CDR1 MGHDK, CDR2 SYGVNS. CDR3 length equals 14 residues. CDR3 bases: TGTGCCAGCAGTCCACAGGTGGCTGGAAACACCATATATTTT. Translated: CASSPQVAGNTIYF.

This chain links TRBV10-2 with TRBJ1-3; 7 nucleotides line up with TRBD1. This CDR3 is built from 16 residues. Germline lookup yields CDR1 WSHSY and CDR2 SAAADI. Germline trimming cut 7 bases from V and 4 bases from J; bases unmatched to any gene: 13. CDR3: CASTRRKGAVGNTIYF. CDR3 nucleotides: TGCGCCAGCACCCGAAGGAAGGGGGCAGTGGGAAACACCATATATTTT.

The chain couples TRBV5-4 to TRBJ2-7; 9 bases are a match to TRBD1. The CDR3 runs to 14 residues. Germline V gene lookup returns CDR1 SGHNT and CDR2 YYREEE (reference sequence). Losses at the gene ends were 4 bases for V and 3 bases for J; bases not matched to a gene: 5. As DNA, the CDR3 is TGTGCCAGCAGCCCGGGACAGGGTATCTACGAGCAGTACTTC. Amino acid sequence: CASSPGQGIYEQYF.

This chain connects TRBV5-1 to TRBJ2-2; the D gene is possibly TRBD1 (5 bases). The germline gives CDR1 SGHRS, CDR2 YFSETQ. With 4 bases removed from V and 3 bases from J, the gap between germline ends came to 19 bases. There are 17 residues in the CDR3. The CDR3 DNA sequence: TGCGCCAGCAGCCCTGAACCTCAGGGTATGGACACCGGGGAGCTGTTTTTT. Its translation: CASSPEPQGMDTGELFF.

This clone has just a few counts. The chain is built from TRBV18 and TRBJ1-5, with D unresolved. From germline, CDR1 is KGHSH and CDR2 LQKENI. CDR3 size: 14 residues. V dropped 5 bases and J dropped 6 bases, with 14 bases sitting between them. This CDR3 is CASSSVSDGQPQHF. Written as DNA, the CDR3 is TGTGCCAGCTCATCAGTCTCCGATGGTCAGCCCCAGCATTTT.

This chain uses TRBV28 with TRBJ1-2, with 10 nucleotides matching TRBD1. The CDR3 is 18 residues long. The J segment lost 4 bases and the V segment lost 5 bases, leaving 16 bases of the junction unmatched. Germline V lookup: CDR1 MDHEN, CDR2 SYDVKM. The CDR3 here is CASSPSGQGSRLLYGYTF. The CDR3 DNA follows: TGTGCCAGCAGTCCGTCGGGACAGGGGAGCCGGCTCCTCTATGGCTACACCTTC.

The chain uses TRBV4-1 and TRBJ1-1; D perhaps matches TRBD1 (6 bases). V dropped 1 base and J dropped 10 bases, with 16 bases sitting between them. The length of the CDR3 is 14 residues. Germline values: CDR1 MGHRA, CDR2 YSYEKL. In DNA, the CDR3 is TGCGCCAGCAGCCAAGCCCTCGGGGGGGCGCGAGCTTTCTTT. Amino acids: CASSQALGGARAFF.

V and J are TRBV7-9 and TRBJ1-5; the D gene is possibly TRBD1 (6 bases). V was trimmed by 3 bases and J by 3 bases, leaving 9 bases between them. The CDR3 is 14 amino acids. Germline values: CDR1 SEHNR, CDR2 FQNEAQ (reference sequence). CDR3 protein: CASSFGQNNQPQHF. CDR3 in DNA: TGTGCCAGCAGCTTCGGACAGAACAATCAGCCCCAGCATTTT.

The chain joins TRBV5-4 to TRBJ2-4; no definite D call. The CDR3 runs to 15 residues. V lost 3 bases to trimming and J lost 2 bases, with 12 bases between them. Germline V gene data show CDR1 as SGHNT and CDR2 as YYREEE (reference sequence). This chain's CDR3 is CASSYLAGTKNIQYF. CDR3 DNA: TGTGCCAGCAGCTACCTCGCCGGTACCAAAAACATTCAGTACTTC.

V is TRBV7-9 and J is TRBJ2-7; D is perhaps TRBD1 (6 bases). The CDR3 totals 15 residues. The V gene's germline CDR1 is SEHNR and CDR2 FQNEAQ (reference sequence). Trimming stripped 4 bases from V and 7 bases from J, with 20 bases between. For the CDR3, the DNA is TGTGCCAGCAGCTGGTCCGGGACATCCTCGAGGGAGCAGTACTTC. It codes for CASSWSGTSSREQYF.

This rearrangement joins TRBV11-2 to TRBJ2-5, with D unclear. The CDR3 sequence is 13 residues long. The germline gives CDR1 SGHAT, CDR2 FQNNGV. Trimming left V 5 bases short and J 2 bases short, with 9 bases between. In nucleotides, the CDR3 is TGTGCCAGCAGCCCCCTAGTTCAAGAGACCCAGTACTTC. Protein: CASSPLVQETQYF.

This chain joins TRBV10-3 and TRBJ2-7; 10 nucleotides match TRBD2. CDR3 length: 17 amino acids. CDR1 is ENHRY and CDR2 is SYGVKD in the germline V gene. The J segment lost 0 bases and the V segment lost 6 bases, leaving 11 bases of the junction unmatched. The CDR3 DNA follows: TGTGCCATCAGCACTAGCGGGATCACATCTGGCTCCTACGAGCAGTACTTC. The encoded protein is CAISTSGITSGSYEQYF.

J is TRBJ1-4 and V is TRBV10-3, with D hard to call. CDR3 size: 12 residues. Germline V gene sequence: CDR1 ENHRY, CDR2 SYGVKD. The ends were cut back, 1 base at V and 8 bases at J, with 5 bases in the middle. CDR3 in amino acids: CAISEFGEKLFF. The CDR3 bases are TGTGCCATCAGTGAGTTCGGGGAAAAACTGTTTTTT.

This sequence joins TRBV6-4 and TRBJ2-1; tentatively, D is TRBD1 (6 bases). The V end lost 2 bases, the J end lost 3 bases, and 8 bases lay between the germline ends. The germline V gene encodes CDR1 MRHNA and CDR2 SNTAGT. The CDR3 is 14 amino acids. The DNA for the CDR3 is TGTGCCAGCAGTGACGGGACAAACTACAATGAGCAGTTCTTC. Translated, it gives CASSDGTNYNEQFF.

V usage is TRBV6-5 and J usage is TRBJ2-5; D gene ambiguous. CDR3 length: 11 amino acids. Germline V CDR1 and CDR2: MNHEY, SVGAGI. The V end lost 8 bases, the J end lost 5 bases, and 9 bases lay between the germline ends. The DNA for the CDR3 is TGTGCCAGCTCCACTTTCGAGACCCAGTACTTC. The encoded protein is CASSTFETQYF.